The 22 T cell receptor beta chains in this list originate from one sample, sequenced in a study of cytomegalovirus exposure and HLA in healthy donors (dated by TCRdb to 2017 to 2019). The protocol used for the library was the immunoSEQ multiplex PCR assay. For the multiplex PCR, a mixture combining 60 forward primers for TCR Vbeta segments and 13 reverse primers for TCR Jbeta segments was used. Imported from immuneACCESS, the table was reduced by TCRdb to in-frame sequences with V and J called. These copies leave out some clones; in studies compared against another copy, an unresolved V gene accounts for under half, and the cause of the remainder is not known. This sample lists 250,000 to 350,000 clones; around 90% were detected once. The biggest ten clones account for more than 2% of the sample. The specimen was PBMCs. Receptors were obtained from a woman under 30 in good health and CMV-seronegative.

The CDR3 protein is CASSPAGANSPLHF. CDR3 DNA sequence: TGTGCCAGCAGTCCCGCAGGGGCAAATTCACCCCTCCACTTT. The chain has TRBV5-6 and TRBJ1-6; the D gene is possibly TRBD1 (6 bases). The V gene lost 5 bases and the J gene lost 7 bases, with 13 bases spanning the gap. The CDR3 spans 14 residues. Germline CDR1 SGHDT, CDR2 YYEEEE.

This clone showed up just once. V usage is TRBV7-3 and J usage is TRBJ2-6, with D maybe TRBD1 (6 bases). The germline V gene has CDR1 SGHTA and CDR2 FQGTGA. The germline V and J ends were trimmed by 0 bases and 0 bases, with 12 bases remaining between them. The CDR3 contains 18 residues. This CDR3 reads CASSLTGQGHSGANVLTF. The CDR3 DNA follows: TGTGCCAGCAGCTTAACGGGGCAGGGGCACTCTGGGGCCAACGTCCTGACTTTC.

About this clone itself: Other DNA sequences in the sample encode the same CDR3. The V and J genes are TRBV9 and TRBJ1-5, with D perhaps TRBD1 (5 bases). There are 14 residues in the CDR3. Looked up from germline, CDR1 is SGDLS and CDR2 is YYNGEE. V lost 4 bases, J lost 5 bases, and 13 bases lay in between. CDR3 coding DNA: TGTGCCAGCAGCCCCTGGGGGGGGGATCAGCCCCAGCATTTT. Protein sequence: CASSPWGGDQPQHF.

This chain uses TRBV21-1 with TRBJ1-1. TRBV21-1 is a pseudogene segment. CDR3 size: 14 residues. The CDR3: CASSKLRTGTEAFF. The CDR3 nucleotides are TGTGCCAGCAGCAAACTGAGAACGGGGACTGAAGCTTTCTTT.

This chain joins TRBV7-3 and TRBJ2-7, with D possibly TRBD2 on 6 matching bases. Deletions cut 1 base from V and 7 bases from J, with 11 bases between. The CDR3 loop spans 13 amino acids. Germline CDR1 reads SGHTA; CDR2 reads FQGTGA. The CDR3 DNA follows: TGTGCCAGCAGCTTAATTTTGGGAGGAGAGCAGTACTTC. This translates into CASSLILGGEQYF.

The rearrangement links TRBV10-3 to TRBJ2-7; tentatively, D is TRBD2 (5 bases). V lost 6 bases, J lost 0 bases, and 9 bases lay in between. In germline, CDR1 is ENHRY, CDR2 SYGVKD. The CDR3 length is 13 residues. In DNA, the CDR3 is TGTGCCATCAGAAGCGGTACCTCCTACGAGCAGTACTTC. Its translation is CAIRSGTSYEQYF.

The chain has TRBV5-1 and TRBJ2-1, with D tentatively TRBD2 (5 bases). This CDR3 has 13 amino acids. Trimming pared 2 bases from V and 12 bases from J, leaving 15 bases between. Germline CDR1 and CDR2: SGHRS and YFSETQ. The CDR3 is CASSFSPGGGQFF. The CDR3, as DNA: TGCGCCAGCAGCTTTTCCCCTGGTGGAGGGCAGTTCTTC.

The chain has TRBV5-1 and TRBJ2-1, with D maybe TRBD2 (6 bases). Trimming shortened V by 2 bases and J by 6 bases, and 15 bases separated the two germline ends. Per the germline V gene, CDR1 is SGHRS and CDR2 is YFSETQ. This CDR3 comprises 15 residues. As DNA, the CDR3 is TGCGCCAGCAGCTTAGCGGGCTTAGAAACCAATGAGCAGTTCTTC. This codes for CASSLAGLETNEQFF.

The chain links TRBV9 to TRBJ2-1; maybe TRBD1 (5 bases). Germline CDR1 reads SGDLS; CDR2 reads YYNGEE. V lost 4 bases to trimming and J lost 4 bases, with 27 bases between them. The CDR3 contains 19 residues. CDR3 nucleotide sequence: TGTGCCAGCAGCCCAACATCCAGGGCAGGGCCTAGTCCTTACAATGAGCAGTTCTTC. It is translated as CASSPTSRAGPSPYNEQFF.

The CDR3 loop is CASSNGGTRGRLFF. The DNA for the CDR3 is TGTGCCAGCAGCAATGGGGGCACAAGAGGAAGACTGTTTTTT. The chain links TRBV5-4 to TRBJ1-4; possibly TRBD1 for D (6 bases). This CDR3 region has 14 residues. V lost 4 bases and J lost 13, with 20 bases in between. The V gene's germline CDR1 is SGHNT and CDR2 YYREEE (reference sequence).

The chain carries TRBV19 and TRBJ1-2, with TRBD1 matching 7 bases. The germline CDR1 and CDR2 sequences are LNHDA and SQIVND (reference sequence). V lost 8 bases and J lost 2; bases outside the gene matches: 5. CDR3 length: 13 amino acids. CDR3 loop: CASLQGVNYGYTF. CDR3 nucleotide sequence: TGTGCCAGTCTCCAGGGGGTGAACTATGGCTACACCTTC.

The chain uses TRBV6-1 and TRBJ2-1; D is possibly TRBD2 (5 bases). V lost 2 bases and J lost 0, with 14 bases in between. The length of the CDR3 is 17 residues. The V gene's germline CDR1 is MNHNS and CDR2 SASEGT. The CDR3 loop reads CASSENQAVISYNEQFF. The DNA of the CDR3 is TGTGCCAGCAGTGAAAATCAAGCGGTGATCTCCTACAATGAGCAGTTCTTC.

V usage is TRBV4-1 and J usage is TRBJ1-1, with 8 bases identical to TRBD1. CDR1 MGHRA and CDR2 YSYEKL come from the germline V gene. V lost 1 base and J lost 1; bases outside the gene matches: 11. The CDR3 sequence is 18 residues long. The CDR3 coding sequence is TGCGCCAGCAGCCAAGGATTGGACAGGGCTGCTACGAACACTGAAGCTTTCTTT. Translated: CASSQGLDRAATNTEAFF.

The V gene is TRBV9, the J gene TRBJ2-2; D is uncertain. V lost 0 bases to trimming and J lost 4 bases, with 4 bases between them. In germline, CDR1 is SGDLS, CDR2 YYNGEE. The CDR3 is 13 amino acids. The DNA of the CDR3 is TGTGCCAGCAGCGTAGCAGTCACCGGGGAGCTGTTTTTT. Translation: CASSVAVTGELFF. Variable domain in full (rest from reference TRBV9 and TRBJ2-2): DSGVTQTPKHLITATGQRVTLRCSPRSGDLSVYWYQQSLDQGLQFLIQYYNGEERAKGNILERFSAQQFPDLHSELNLSSLELGDSALYFCASSVAVTGELFFGEGSRLTVL.

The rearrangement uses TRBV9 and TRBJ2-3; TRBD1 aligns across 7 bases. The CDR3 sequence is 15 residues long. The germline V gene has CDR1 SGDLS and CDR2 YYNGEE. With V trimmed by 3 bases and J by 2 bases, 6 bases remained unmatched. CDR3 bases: TGTGCCAGCAGCGCCTCCGGACAGGACACAGATACGCAGTATTTT. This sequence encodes CASSASGQDTDTQYF.

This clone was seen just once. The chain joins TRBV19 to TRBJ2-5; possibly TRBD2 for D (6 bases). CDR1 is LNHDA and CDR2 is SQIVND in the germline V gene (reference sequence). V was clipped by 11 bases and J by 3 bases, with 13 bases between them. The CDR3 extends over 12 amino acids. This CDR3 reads CAVGGLKETQYF. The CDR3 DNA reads TGTGCCGTCGGGGGTTTGAAAGAGACCCAGTACTTC.

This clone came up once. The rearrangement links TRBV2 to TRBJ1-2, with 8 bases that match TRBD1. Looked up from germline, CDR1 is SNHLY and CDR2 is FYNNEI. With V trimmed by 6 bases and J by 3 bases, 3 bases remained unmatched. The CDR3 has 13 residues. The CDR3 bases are TGTGCCAGCAGCTCGGACAGGGACTATGGCTACACCTTC. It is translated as CASSSDRDYGYTF.

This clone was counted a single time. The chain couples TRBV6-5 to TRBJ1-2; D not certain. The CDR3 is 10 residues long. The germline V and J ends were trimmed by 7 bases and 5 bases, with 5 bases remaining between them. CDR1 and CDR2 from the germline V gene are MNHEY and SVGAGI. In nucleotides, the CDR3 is TGTGCCAGCAACACGTATGGCTACACCTTC. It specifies CASNTYGYTF.

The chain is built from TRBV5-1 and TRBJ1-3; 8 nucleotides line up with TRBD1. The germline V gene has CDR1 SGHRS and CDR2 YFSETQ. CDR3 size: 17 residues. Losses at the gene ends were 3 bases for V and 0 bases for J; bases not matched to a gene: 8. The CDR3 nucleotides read TGCGCCAGCAGCTCGGGACAGGCGTTAATCTCTGGAAACACCATATATTTT. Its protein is CASSSGQALISGNTIYF. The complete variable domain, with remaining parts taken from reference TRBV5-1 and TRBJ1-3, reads KAGVTQTPRYLIKTRGQQVTLSCSPISGHRSVSWYQQTPGQGLQFLFEYFSETQRNKGNFPGRFSGRQFSNSRSEMNVSTLELGDSALYLCASSSGQALISGNTIYFGEGSWLTVV.

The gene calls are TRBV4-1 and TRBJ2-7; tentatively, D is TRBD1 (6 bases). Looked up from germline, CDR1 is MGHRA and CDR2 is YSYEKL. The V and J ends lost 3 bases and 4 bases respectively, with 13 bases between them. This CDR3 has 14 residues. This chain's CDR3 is CASSHAVGAYEQYF. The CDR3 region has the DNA TGCGCCAGCAGCCACGCGGTGGGGGCATACGAGCAGTACTTC.

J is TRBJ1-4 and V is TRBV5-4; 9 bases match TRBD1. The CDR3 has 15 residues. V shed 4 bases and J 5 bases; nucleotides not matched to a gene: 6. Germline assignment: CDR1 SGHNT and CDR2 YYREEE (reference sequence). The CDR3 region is CASSQRQGDNEKLFF. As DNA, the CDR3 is TGTGCCAGCAGCCAGAGACAGGGGGACAATGAAAAACTGTTTTTT.

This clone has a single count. The CDR3 here is CASSMGLAGYQETQYF. CDR3 DNA sequence: TGTGCCAGTAGTATGGGACTAGCGGGGTACCAAGAGACCCAGTACTTC. The genes are TRBV19 and TRBJ2-5; 13 nucleotides match TRBD2. The CDR3 runs 16 residues. Germline-derived CDR1 and CDR2 are LNHDA and SQIVND (reference sequence). The ends lost 3 bases at V and 0 bases at J; junction bases unmatched: 1.